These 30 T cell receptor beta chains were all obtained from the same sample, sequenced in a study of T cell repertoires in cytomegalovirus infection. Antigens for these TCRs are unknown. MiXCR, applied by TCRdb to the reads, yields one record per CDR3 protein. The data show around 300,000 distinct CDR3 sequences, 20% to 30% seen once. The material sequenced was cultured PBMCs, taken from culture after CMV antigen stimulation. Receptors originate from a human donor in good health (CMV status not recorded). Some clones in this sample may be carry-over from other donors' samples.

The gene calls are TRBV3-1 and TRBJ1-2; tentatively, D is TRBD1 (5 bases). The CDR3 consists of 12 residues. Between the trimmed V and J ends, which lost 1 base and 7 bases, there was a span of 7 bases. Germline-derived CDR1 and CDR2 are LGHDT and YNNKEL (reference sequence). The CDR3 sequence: CASSQGDRGYTF. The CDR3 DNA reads TGTGCCAGCAGCCAAGGGGACCGTGGCTACACCTTC.

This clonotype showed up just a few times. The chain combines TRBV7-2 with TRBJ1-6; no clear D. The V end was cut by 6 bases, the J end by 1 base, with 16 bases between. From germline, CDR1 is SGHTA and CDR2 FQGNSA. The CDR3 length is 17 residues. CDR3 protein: CASRQLQLGSYNSPLHF. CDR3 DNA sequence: TGTGCCAGCAGGCAATTGCAGTTAGGATCCTATAATTCACCCCTCCACTTT.

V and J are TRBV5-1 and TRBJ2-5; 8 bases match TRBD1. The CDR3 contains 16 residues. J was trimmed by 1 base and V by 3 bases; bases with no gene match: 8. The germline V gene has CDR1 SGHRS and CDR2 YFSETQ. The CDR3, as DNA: TGCGCCAGCAGCTCCGGAACCACAGGGGGCCAAGAGACCCAGTACTTC. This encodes CASSSGTTGGQETQYF.

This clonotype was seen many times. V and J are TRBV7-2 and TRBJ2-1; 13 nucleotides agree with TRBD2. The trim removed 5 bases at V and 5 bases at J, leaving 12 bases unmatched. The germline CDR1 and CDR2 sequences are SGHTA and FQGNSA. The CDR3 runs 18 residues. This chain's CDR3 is CASSTGLAGVSAHNEQFF. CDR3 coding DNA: TGTGCCAGCAGCACCGGACTAGCGGGAGTGTCCGCGCACAATGAGCAGTTCTTC.

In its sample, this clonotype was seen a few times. The DNA for the CDR3 is TGTGCCAGCAGTTCTCATCGACAGGGAAAAAATCAGCCCCAGCATTTT. It yields the protein CASSSHRQGKNQPQHF. J is TRBJ1-5 and V is TRBV27; 7 bases are shared with TRBD1. Trimming took 4 bases from V and 4 from J; bases not matched to a gene: 10. Germline V gene lookup returns CDR1 MNHEY and CDR2 SMNVEV (reference sequence). The CDR3 length is 16 residues.

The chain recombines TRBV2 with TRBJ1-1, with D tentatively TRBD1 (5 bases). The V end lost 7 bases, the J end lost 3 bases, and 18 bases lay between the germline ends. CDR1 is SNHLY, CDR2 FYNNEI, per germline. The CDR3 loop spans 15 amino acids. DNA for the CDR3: TGTGCCAGCACTGGAACCTCGGGACTCTACACTGAAGCTTTCTTT. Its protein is CASTGTSGLYTEAFF.

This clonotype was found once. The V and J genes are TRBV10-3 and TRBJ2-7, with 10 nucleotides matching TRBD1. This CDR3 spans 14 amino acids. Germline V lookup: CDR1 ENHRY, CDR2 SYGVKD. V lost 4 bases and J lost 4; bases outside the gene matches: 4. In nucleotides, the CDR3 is TGTGCCATCAGTGGGGGACAGGGGATTTACGAGCAGTACTTC. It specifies CAISGGQGIYEQYF.

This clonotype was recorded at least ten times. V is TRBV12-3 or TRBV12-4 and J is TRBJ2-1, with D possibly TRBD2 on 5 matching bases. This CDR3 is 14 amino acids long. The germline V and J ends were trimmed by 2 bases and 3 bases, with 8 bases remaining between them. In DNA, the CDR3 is TGTGCCAGCAGTTTAACCGGGGACTACAATGAGCAGTTCTTC. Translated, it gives CASSLTGDYNEQFF.

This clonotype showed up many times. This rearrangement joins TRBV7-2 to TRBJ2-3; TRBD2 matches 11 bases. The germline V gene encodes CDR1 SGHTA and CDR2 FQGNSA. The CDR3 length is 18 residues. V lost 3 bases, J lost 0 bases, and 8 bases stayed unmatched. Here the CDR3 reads CASSFTGLAEYSTDTQYF. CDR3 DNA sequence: TGTGCCAGCAGCTTCACGGGACTAGCGGAATATAGCACAGATACGCAGTATTTT.

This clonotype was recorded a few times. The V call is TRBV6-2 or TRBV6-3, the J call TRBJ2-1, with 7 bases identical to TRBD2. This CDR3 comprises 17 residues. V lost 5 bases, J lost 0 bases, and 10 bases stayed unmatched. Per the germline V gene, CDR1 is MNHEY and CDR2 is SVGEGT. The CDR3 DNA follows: TGTGCCAGCAGTGATAACTACGGCGGGAGCTCCTACAATGAGCAGTTCTTC. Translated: CASSDNYGGSSYNEQFF.

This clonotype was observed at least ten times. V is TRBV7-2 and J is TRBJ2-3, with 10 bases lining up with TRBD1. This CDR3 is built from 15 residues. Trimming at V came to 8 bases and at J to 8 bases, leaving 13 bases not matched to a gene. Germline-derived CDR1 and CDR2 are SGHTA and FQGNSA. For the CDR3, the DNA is TGTGCCAGCCTAAGCGGGACAGGGGTGGTCGGTACGCAGTATTTT. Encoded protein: CASLSGTGVVGTQYF. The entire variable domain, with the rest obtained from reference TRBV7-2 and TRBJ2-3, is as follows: GAGVSQSPSNKVTEKGKDVELRCDPISGHTALYWYRQSLGQGLEFLIYFQGNSAPDKSGLPSDRFSAERTGGSVSTLTIQRTQQEDSAVYLCASLSGTGVVGTQYFGPGTRLTVL.

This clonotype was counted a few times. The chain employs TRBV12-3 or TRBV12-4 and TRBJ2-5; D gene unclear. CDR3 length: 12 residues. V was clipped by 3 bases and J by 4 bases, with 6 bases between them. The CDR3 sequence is CASSFTVETQYF. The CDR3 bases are TGTGCCAGCAGTTTCACAGTAGAGACCCAGTACTTC.

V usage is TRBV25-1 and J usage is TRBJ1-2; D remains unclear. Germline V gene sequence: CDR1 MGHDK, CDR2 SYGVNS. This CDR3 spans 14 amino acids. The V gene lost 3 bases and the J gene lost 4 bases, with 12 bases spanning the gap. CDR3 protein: CASSDPGSFYGYTF. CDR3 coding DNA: TGTGCCAGCAGTGACCCCGGGTCCTTCTATGGCTACACCTTC.

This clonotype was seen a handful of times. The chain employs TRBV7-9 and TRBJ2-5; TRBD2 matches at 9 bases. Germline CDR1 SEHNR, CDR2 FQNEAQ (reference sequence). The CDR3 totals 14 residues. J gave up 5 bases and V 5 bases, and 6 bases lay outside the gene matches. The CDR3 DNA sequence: TGTGCCAGCAGCCCCAGCGGGGGGCTGGAGACCCAGTACTTC. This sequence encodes CASSPSGGLETQYF.

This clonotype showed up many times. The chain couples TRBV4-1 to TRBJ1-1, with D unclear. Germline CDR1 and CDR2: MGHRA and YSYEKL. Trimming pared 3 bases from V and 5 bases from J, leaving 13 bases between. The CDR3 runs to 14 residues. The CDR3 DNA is TGCGCCAGCAGCCATCCTCCCGGGAAGACTGAAGCTTTCTTT. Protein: CASSHPPGKTEAFF.

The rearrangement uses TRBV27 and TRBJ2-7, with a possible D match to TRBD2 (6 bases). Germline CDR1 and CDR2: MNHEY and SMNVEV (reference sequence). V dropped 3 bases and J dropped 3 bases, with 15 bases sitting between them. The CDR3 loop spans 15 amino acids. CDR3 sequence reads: CASSLSGERVYEQYF. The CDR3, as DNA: TGTGCCAGCAGTTTGTCGGGGGAGAGGGTCTACGAGCAGTACTTC.

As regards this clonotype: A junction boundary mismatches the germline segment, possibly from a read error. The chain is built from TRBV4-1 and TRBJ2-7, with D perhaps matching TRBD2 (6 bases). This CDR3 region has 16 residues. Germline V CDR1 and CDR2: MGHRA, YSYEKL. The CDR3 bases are TGTGCCAGCAGCCAAGCTTCGCGGGACCCTTCCTACGAGCAGTACTTC. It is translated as CASSQASRDPSYEQYF.

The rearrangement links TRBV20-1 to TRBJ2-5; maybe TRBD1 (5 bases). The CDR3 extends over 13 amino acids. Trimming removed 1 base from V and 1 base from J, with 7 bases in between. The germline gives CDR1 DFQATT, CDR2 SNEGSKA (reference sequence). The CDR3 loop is CSARGGPQETQYF. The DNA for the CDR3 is TGCAGTGCTAGAGGGGGCCCCCAAGAGACCCAGTACTTC.

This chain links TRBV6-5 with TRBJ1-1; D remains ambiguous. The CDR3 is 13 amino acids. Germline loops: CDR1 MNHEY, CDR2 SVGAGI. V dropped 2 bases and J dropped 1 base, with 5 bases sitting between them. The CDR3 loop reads CASSYGPNTEAFF. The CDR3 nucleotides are TGTGCCAGCAGTTACGGACCGAACACTGAAGCTTTCTTT.

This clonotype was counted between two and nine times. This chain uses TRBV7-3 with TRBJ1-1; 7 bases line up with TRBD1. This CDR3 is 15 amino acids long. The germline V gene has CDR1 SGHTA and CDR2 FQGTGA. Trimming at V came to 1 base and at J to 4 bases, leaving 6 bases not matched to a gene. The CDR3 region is CASSLKGGQSTEAFF. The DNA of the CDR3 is TGTGCCAGCAGCTTAAAAGGGGGACAGTCCACTGAAGCTTTCTTT.

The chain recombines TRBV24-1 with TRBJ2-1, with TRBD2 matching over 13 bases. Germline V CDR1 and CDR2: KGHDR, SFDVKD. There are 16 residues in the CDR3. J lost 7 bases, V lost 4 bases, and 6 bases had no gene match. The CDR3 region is CATSDQTSGRTNEQFF. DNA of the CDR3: TGTGCCACCAGTGACCAGACTAGCGGGAGGACTAATGAGCAGTTCTTC.

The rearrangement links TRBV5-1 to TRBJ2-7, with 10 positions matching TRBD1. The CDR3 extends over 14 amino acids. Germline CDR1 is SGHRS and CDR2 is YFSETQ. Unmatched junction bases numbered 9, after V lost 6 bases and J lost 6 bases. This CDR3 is CASNPGQGISEQYF. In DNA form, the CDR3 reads TGCGCCAGCAATCCGGGACAGGGGATAAGCGAGCAGTACTTC.

CDR3 nucleotides: TGTGCCAGCAGCAAACTCACAGGTTCGATGAACACTGAAGCTTTCTTT. This translates into CASSKLTGSMNTEAFF. V is TRBV7-2 and J is TRBJ1-1; TRBD1 might be the D (5 bases). This CDR3 has 16 residues. CDR1 is SGHTA and CDR2 is FQGNSA in the germline V gene. V gave up 5 bases and J gave up 0 bases, with 16 bases separating them.

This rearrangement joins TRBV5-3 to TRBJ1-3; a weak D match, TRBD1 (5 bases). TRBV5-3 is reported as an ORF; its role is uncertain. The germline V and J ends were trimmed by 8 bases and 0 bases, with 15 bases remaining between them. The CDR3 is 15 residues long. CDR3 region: CASSGRGGSGNTIYF. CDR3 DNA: TGTGCCAGCAGCGGGCGTGGGGGCTCTGGAAACACCATATATTTT.

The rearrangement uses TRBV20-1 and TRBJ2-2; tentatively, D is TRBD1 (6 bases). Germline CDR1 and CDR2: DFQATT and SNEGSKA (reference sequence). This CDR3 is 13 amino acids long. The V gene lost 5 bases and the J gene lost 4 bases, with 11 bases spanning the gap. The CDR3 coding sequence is TGCAGTGCTCCGGGACACATCACCGGGGAGCTGTTTTTT. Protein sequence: CSAPGHITGELFF.

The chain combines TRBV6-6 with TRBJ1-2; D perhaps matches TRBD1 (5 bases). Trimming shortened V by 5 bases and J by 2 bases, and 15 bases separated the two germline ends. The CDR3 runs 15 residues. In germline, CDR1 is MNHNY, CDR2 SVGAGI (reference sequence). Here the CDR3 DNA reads TGTGCCAGCAGTCAAGGGGCAGTAAGGAACTATGGCTACACCTTC. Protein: CASSQGAVRNYGYTF.

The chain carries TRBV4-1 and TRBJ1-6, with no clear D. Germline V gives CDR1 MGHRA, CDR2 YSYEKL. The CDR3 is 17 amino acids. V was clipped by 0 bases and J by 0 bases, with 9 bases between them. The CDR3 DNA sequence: TGCGCCAGCAGCCAAGAGGCACAGAGCTCCTATAATTCACCCCTCCACTTT. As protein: CASSQEAQSSYNSPLHF.

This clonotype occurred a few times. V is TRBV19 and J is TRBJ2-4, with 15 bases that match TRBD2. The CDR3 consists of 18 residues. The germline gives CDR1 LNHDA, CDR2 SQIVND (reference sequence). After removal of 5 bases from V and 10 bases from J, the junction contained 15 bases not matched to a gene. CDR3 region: CASSRTSGRARALGIQYF. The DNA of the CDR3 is TGTGCCAGTAGTCGGACTAGCGGGAGGGCCCGGGCCCTGGGAATTCAGTACTTC.

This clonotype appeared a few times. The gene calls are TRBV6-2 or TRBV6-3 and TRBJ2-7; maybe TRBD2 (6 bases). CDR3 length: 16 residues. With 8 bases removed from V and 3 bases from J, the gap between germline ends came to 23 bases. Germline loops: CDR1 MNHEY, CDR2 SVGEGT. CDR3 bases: TGTGCCAGCCGCGACCTTATCTGGACGGACTACTACGAGCAGTACGTC. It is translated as CASRDLIWTDYYEQYV.

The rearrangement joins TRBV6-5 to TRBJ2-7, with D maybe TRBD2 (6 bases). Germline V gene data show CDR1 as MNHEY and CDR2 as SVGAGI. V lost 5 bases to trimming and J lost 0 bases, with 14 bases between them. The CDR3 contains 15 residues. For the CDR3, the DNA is TGTGCCAGCAGTGCGGGACTCAGGAGCTCCTACGAGCAGTACGTC. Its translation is CASSAGLRSSYEQYV.